This entry lists 19 T cell receptor beta chains sequenced from one sample in a study of early T cells in non-severe SARS-CoV-2 infection. TCRdb passed the 5' RACE reads through MiXCR, listing each CDR3 protein once. The sample holds under 40,000 distinct CDR3 sequences, 5.9% seen once. The sequencing input was whole blood. These receptors were taken from an adult who was a healthcare worker with PCR-confirmed SARS-CoV-2 infection or an uninfected control (not recorded which).

The table lists this clonotype with many counts. The CDR3 sequence: CSASPGQGPYEQYF. Here the CDR3 DNA reads TGCAGTGCTAGCCCGGGACAGGGGCCCTACGAGCAGTACTTC. This chain connects TRBV20-1 to TRBJ2-7, with 10 bases matching TRBD1. The germline V gene has CDR1 DFQATT and CDR2 SNEGSKA (reference sequence). The CDR3 loop spans 14 amino acids. The J segment lost 2 bases and the V segment lost 3 bases, leaving 4 bases of the junction unmatched.

This chain connects TRBV28 to TRBJ2-5; D gene ambiguous. Germline values: CDR1 MDHEN, CDR2 SYDVKM. This CDR3 comprises 14 residues. V dropped 8 bases and J dropped 5 bases, with 18 bases sitting between them. In DNA, the CDR3 is TGTGCCAGCTACTCTTGGGCCGGCCAGGAGACCCAGTACTTC. Protein: CASYSWAGQETQYF.

In its sample, this clonotype was seen many times. The chain has TRBV7-8 and TRBJ1-1; D gene unclear. CDR3 length equals 14 residues. Trimming removed 4 bases from V and 4 bases from J, with 13 bases in between. Germline V lookup: CDR1 SGHVS, CDR2 FQNEAQ. The CDR3 here is CASSSSGPTTEAFF. In nucleotides, the CDR3 is TGTGCCAGCAGCTCCAGCGGGCCGACCACTGAAGCTTTCTTT.

This clonotype was recorded many times. The rearrangement joins TRBV5-1 to TRBJ1-1, with D perhaps TRBD1 (6 bases). Germline V lookup: CDR1 SGHRS, CDR2 YFSETQ. The CDR3 runs to 14 residues. V shed 4 bases and J shed 0 bases, with 10 bases lying between them. As DNA, the CDR3 is TGCGCCAGCAGCAGGGGGACAATGAACACTGAAGCTTTCTTT. It yields the protein CASSRGTMNTEAFF.

This clonotype was observed many times. The chain carries TRBV20-1 and TRBJ1-2; 10 positions match TRBD1. The CDR3 consists of 14 residues. Germline loops: CDR1 DFQATT, CDR2 SNEGSKA (reference sequence). Losses at the gene ends were 5 bases for V and 4 bases for J; bases not matched to a gene: 7. The CDR3 sequence is CSAGTTGGPYGYTF. The CDR3 DNA is TGCAGTGCTGGCACGACAGGGGGCCCCTATGGCTACACCTTC.

This clonotype has at least ten counts. The chain is built from TRBV28 and TRBJ2-3; D assignment may be TRBD1 or TRBD2 (7 bases each). Germline V lookup: CDR1 MDHEN, CDR2 SYDVKM. Trimming took 7 bases from V and 4 from J, leaving 18 bases between them. The CDR3 extends over 15 amino acids. The CDR3 region is CASTGRRGRADTQYF. CDR3 DNA sequence: TGTGCCAGCACCGGGAGGAGGGGGCGGGCAGATACGCAGTATTTT.

This clonotype came up many times. J is TRBJ1-4 and V is TRBV10-3; possibly TRBD1 for D (6 bases). V was trimmed by 8 bases and J by 8 bases, leaving 15 bases between them. CDR1 is ENHRY, CDR2 SYGVKD, per germline. This CDR3 spans 13 amino acids. CDR3 coding DNA: TGTGCCATCCAGACAGGTCTAAAAGAAAAACTGTTTTTT. Protein product: CAIQTGLKEKLFF.

This clonotype was seen repeatedly, ten times or more. This rearrangement joins TRBV27 to TRBJ2-1; 9 bases map to TRBD2. V lost 3 bases to trimming and J lost 6 bases; unmatched junction nucleotides: 6. Germline V lookup: CDR1 MNHEY, CDR2 SMNVEV (reference sequence). The CDR3 totals 15 residues. CDR3 residues: CASSLGLAGINEQFF. In DNA, the CDR3 is TGTGCCAGCAGTTTGGGCCTAGCGGGAATCAATGAGCAGTTCTTC.

This clonotype came up a few times. The chain combines TRBV3-1 with TRBJ2-7, with TRBD2 matching over 8 bases. The CDR3 covers 13 residues. CDR1 is LGHDT, CDR2 YNNKEL, per germline (reference sequence). V trimming: 6 bases; J trimming: 0 bases; junction bases outside the gene matches: 1. The CDR3 reads CASRGTSSYEQYF. Here the CDR3 DNA reads TGTGCCAGCAGGGGGACTAGCTCCTACGAGCAGTACTTC.

The CDR3: CASSPGRMTGSYGYTF. The CDR3 coding sequence is TGTGCCAGCTCACCAGGACGAATGACAGGAAGCTATGGCTACACCTTC. The chain carries TRBV18 and TRBJ1-2; possibly TRBD1 for D (6 bases). CDR1 is KGHSH, CDR2 LQKENI, per germline. This CDR3 is 16 amino acids long. V lost 2 bases and J lost 4, with 17 bases in between.

This clonotype showed up many times. The chain employs TRBV10-3 and TRBJ1-5, with 7 bases identical to TRBD1. The J segment lost 6 bases and the V segment lost 10 bases, leaving 9 bases of the junction unmatched. The length of the CDR3 is 13 residues. Germline V gene sequence: CDR1 ENHRY, CDR2 SYGVKD. The CDR3 DNA follows: TGTGCCAGCCGAGACAGGGATTTTCAGCCCCAGCATTTT. Its protein is CASRDRDFQPQHF.

This clonotype was picked up many times. The CDR3 nucleotides read TGTGCCAGCAGTCCTCGGACCCATAAAGAGACCCAGTACTTC. Translating gives CASSPRTHKETQYF. The rearrangement links TRBV12-3 or TRBV12-4 to TRBJ2-5; D unresolved. V lost 5 bases, J lost 3 bases, and 13 bases lay in between. This CDR3 is 14 amino acids long.

This clonotype was recorded many times. The V and J genes are TRBV5-1 and TRBJ2-1, with D uncertain. The CDR3 is 17 residues long. V was shortened by 4 bases and J by 0 bases, with 17 bases between the two germline ends. Germline CDR1 and CDR2: SGHRS and YFSETQ. The CDR3 DNA reads as TGCGCCAGCAGCCCGATTATAGGCAGCAGCTCCTACAATGAGCAGTTCTTC. This sequence encodes CASSPIIGSSSYNEQFF.

This clonotype has at least ten counts. J is TRBJ1-5 and V is TRBV28; no clear D. CDR1 and CDR2 from the germline V gene are MDHEN and SYDVKM. Trimming shortened V by 4 bases and J by 0 bases, and 10 bases separated the two germline ends. The CDR3 contains 15 residues. CDR3 DNA: TGTGCCAGCAGTTCACCCGGTCATAGCAATCAGCCCCAGCATTTT. This sequence encodes CASSSPGHSNQPQHF.

CDR3 sequence reads: CSAPFQGAVQPQHF. In DNA, the CDR3 is TGCAGTGCTCCTTTTCAGGGGGCAGTTCAGCCCCAGCATTTT. J is TRBJ1-5 and V is TRBV20-1; TRBD1 agrees at 8 bases. The V segment lost 5 bases and the J segment 6 bases; nucleotides outside the gene matches: 9. Per germline, CDR1 DFQATT and CDR2 SNEGSKA (reference sequence). This CDR3 comprises 14 residues.

This clonotype rates as medium-sized. J is TRBJ2-3 and V is TRBV18; 13 nucleotides match TRBD2. Trimming cost V 4 bases and J 3 bases; bases outside gene matches: 1. The length of the CDR3 is 15 residues. CDR1 is KGHSH, CDR2 LQKENI, per germline. The DNA for the CDR3 is TGTGCCAGCTCACTGGGACTAGCGGGAACAGATACGCAGTATTTT. Its translation is CASSLGLAGTDTQYF.

This clonotype was seen repeatedly, ten times or more. The chain couples TRBV7-3 to TRBJ2-1; a weak D match, TRBD1 (6 bases). Between the trimmed V and J ends, which lost 3 bases and 1 base, there was a span of 7 bases. This CDR3 comprises 14 residues. Germline V gene lookup returns CDR1 SGHTA and CDR2 FQGTGA. The CDR3 DNA reads as TGTGCCAGCAGCTTGGGGGCGTCCTACAATGAGCAGTTCTTC. Its translation is CASSLGASYNEQFF.

This clonotype was counted many times. CDR3 amino acids: CASSPASIEKLFF. The CDR3 DNA follows: TGTGCCAGCTCACCAGCCTCGATTGAAAAACTGTTTTTT. This chain connects TRBV18 to TRBJ1-4; D remains unclear. The CDR3 has 13 residues. CDR1 and CDR2 (germline): KGHSH, LQKENI. V lost 2 bases and J 7 bases, leaving 8 bases between the germline ends.

This clonotype came up many times. The chain couples TRBV14 to TRBJ2-1, with a possible D match to TRBD2 (5 bases). The CDR3 runs 17 residues. Germline V CDR1 and CDR2: SGHDN, FVKESK. V was cut by 4 bases and J by 3 bases, with 19 bases left in between. The CDR3 DNA reads as TGTGCCAGCAGCCCACTAGGTATTCCCGGAAGCTACAATGAGCAGTTCTTC. Translating gives CASSPLGIPGSYNEQFF.